Listed below are T cell receptor beta chains from one sample, sequenced in a study of blood T cell repertoires in COVID-19. The repertoire was sequenced with immunoSEQ multiplex PCR; TCRdb's copy has only in-frame clones and lacks some. The sample lists about 120,000 clones; roughly 89% were seen once. The sample consisted of PBMCs or T cells enriched from blood (not recorded which). The receptors derive from a woman in her 30s who had recovered from COVID-19. Each CDR3 is given with its conserved first and last residue. The D gene is left open where the match is weak. Where a row states a size, it is once, few, many or the class of an expanded clone; other rows omit it.

v_gene,d_gene,j_gene,abundance,CDR3nt,CDR3aa
TRBV6-2/TRBV6-3,NA,TRBJ1-1,NA,TGTGCCAGCAGTTTACCGGGACTCAGGATTGAAGCTTTCTTT,CASSLPGLRIEAFF
TRBV6-5,TRBD1,TRBJ1-2,NA,TGTGCCAGCAGTTACACGGGACAGGGCGCTGGCTACACCTTC,CASSYTGQGAGYTF
TRBV4-3,NA,TRBJ2-5,NA,TGCGCCAGCAGCCAATGGCAGGGAGAGACCCAGTACTTC,CASSQWQGETQYF
TRBV19,TRBD1,TRBJ2-5,NA,TGTGCCAGTAGTACCGTGGGACAGGGTGAGACCCAGTACTTC,CASSTVGQGETQYF
TRBV12-3/TRBV12-4,NA,TRBJ1-5,once,TGTGCCAGCAGGGAAACGGGTCAGCCCCAGCATTTT,CASRETGQPQHF
TRBV19,NA,TRBJ1-4,NA,TGTGCCAGTAGTACCCGAGGGACTAATGAAAAACTGTTTTTT,CASSTRGTNEKLFF
TRBV10-3,NA,TRBJ2-7,NA,TGTGCCATCAGTGGGGAGAAAGGCCTCTCAAACTACGAGCAGTACTTC,CAISGEKGLSNYEQYF
TRBV11-2,TRBD1,TRBJ1-3,NA,TGTGCCAGCAGCTACTCCGGGACAGGGAACACCATATATTTT,CASSYSGTGNTIYF
TRBV2,TRBD1,TRBJ1-5,NA,TGTGCCAGCAGCCGTAACAGGGGTGGCGGTCAGCCCCAGCATTTT,CASSRNRGGGQPQHF
TRBV4-1,TRBD2,TRBJ2-7,NA,TGCGCCAGCAGCCAAGTTCTCAGGACTAGCGGGAGTTTAGGCGCCTACGAGCAGTACTTC,CASSQVLRTSGSLGAYEQYF
TRBV9,TRBD2,TRBJ2-3,NA,TGTGCCAGCAGCGCCCCCTTGGGTAGCGGGCTACGCACAGATACGCAGTATTTT,CASSAPLGSGLRTDTQYF
TRBV19,TRBD2,TRBJ2-5,few,TGTGCCAGTAGTACCGGGACTAGCTGGGAGACCCAGTACTTC,CASSTGTSWETQYF
TRBV27,NA,TRBJ1-5,NA,TGTGCCAGCAGTTTGGGGCCAGGGCGCAATCAGCCCCAGCATTTT,CASSLGPGRNQPQHF
TRBV9,TRBD2,TRBJ2-2,few,TGTGCCAGCAGCCCCCGGACTAGCGGGAGCGGGGAGCTGTTTTTT,CASSPRTSGSGELFF